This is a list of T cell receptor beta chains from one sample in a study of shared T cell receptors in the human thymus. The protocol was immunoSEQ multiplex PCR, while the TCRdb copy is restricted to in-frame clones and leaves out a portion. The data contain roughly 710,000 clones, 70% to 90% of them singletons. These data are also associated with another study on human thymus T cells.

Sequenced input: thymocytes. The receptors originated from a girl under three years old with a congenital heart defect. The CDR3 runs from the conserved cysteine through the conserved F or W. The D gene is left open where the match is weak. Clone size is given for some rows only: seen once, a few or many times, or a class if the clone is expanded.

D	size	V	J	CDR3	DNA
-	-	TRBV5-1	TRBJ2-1	CASSLAWGLGGYEQFF	TGCGCCAGCAGCTTGGCTTGGGGCCTAGGTGGCTATGAGCAGTTCTTC
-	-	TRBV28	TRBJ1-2	CASSLLCGYGYTF	TGTGCCAGCAGTTTGCTATGCGGGTATGGCTACACCTTC
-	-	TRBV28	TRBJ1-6	CASSPLEGRRDSPLHF	TGTGCCAGCAGCCCATTGGAGGGGCGCCGAGATTCACCCCTCCACTTT
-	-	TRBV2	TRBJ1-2	CASSGGMSYGYTF	TGTGCCAGCAGTGGCGGCATGAGTTATGGCTACACCTTC
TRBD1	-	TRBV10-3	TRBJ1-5	CAIGTGGNQPQHF	TGTGCCATCGGGACAGGGGGCAATCAGCCCCAGCATTTT
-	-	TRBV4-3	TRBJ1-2	CASSQDADYGYTF	TGCGCCAGCAGCCAAGATGCGGACTATGGCTACACCTTC
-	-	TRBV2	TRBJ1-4	CASRGRADQGPGGKLFF	TGTGCCAGCAGAGGGCGGGCCGACCAGGGGCCGGGGGGAAAACTGTTTTTT
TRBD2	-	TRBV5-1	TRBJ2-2	CASSRTSGGSDTGELFF	TGCGCCAGCAGCCGTACTAGCGGGGGGTCCGACACCGGGGAGCTGTTTTTT
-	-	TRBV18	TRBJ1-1	CASSPPHRANTEAFF	TGTGCCAGCTCACCACCCCACAGGGCTAACACTGAAGCTTTCTTT
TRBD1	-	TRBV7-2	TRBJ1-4	CASSLFGTGFNEKLFF	TGTGCCAGCAGCTTATTCGGGACAGGATTTAATGAAAAACTGTTTTTT
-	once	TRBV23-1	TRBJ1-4	CASSQDRPTEKLFF	TGCGCCAGCAGTCAGGACAGACCGACTGAAAAACTGTTTTTT
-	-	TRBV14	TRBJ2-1	CASSQDTDYRTYEQFF	TGTGCCAGCAGCCAAGATACGGACTACCGAACTTATGAGCAGTTCTTC
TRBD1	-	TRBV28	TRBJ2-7	CASSLGTGYDEQYF	TGTGCCAGCAGTTTAGGGACAGGGTACGACGAGCAGTACTTC
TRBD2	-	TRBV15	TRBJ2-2	CATSRVLGRGRTGELFF	TGTGCCACCAGCAGAGTACTTGGGAGGGGCAGGACCGGGGAGCTGTTTTTT
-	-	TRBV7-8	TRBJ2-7	CASSLESAGWGYEQYF	TGTGCCAGCAGCTTAGAGAGTGCAGGGTGGGGCTACGAGCAGTACTTC
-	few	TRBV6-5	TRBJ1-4	CASRGGLRREKLFF	TGTGCCAGCAGGGGGGGACTTAGGCGGGAAAAACTGTTTTTT
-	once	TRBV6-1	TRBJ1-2	CASRGIEEGYYGYTF	TGTGCCAGCAGGGGCATAGAGGAGGGGTACTATGGCTACACCTTC
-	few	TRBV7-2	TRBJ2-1	CASSLARTPTYYNEQFF	TGTGCCAGCAGCTTAGCCAGGACACCCACCTACTACAATGAGCAGTTCTTC
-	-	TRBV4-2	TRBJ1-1	CASSQSGSLRGYRHTEAFF	TGTGCCAGCAGCCAGTCGGGGAGTCTACGGGGGTACCGACACACTGAAGCTTTCTTT
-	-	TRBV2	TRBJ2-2	CASSEVPGRTGELFF	TGTGCCAGCAGTGAAGTTCCGGGTAGAACCGGGGAGCTGTTTTTT
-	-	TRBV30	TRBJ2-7	CAWSNEEPEPLHYEQYF	TGTGCCTGGAGTAACGAGGAGCCCGAGCCCCTACACTACGAGCAGTACTTC
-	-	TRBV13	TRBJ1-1	CASSLGRNSSNTEAFF	TGTGCCAGCAGCTTAGGCCGGAACAGCTCGAACACTGAAGCTTTCTTT
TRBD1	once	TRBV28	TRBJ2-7	CASSLVGTGRTDEQYF	TGTGCCAGCAGTTTGGTAGGGACAGGGCGTACCGACGAGCAGTACTTC
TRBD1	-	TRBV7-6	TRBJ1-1	CASSLDRGRQRNTEAFF	TGTGCCAGCAGCTTGGACAGGGGACGACAGAGGAACACTGAAGCTTTCTTT
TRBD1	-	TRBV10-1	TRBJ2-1	CASRMDRSSYNEQFF	TGCGCCAGCAGAATGGACAGGAGCTCCTACAATGAGCAGTTCTTC
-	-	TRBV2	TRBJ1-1	CASSSQGSVTEAFF	TGTGCCAGCAGTTCCCAGGGATCGGTGACTGAAGCTTTCTTT
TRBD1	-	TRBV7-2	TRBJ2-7	CASSEGQGNSYEQYF	TGTGCCAGCAGCGAGGGACAGGGAAATTCCTACGAGCAGTACTTC
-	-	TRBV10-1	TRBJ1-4	CASSVSSGEKLFF	TGCGCCAGCAGTGTTTCGTCGGGGGAAAAACTGTTTTTT
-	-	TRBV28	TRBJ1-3	CASKESRRGNTIYF	TGTGCCAGCAAAGAGTCCAGGCGTGGAAACACCATATATTTT
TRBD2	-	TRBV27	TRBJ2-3	CASSIPPGTSGGAGPTDTQYF	TGTGCCAGCAGTATCCCTCCGGGGACTAGCGGGGGGGCCGGTCCTACAGATACGCAGTATTTT
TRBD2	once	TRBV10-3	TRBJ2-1	CAISEGRGLAGYNEQFF	TGTGCCATCAGTGAGGGAAGGGGACTAGCGGGCTACAATGAGCAGTTCTTC
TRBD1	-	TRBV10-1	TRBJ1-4	CASRRWTGGVHEKLFF	TGCGCCAGCAGGAGGTGGACAGGGGGGGTTCATGAAAAACTGTTTTTT
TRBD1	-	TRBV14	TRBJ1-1	CASTGPGGADTEAFF	TGTGCCAGCACGGGCCCAGGGGGAGCAGACACTGAAGCTTTCTTT
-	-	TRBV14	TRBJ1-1	CASSFAGSGQSMNTEAFF	TGTGCCAGCAGCTTTGCCGGTTCGGGACAATCAATGAACACTGAAGCTTTCTTT
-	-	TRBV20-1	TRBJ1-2	CSARDSYGYTF	TGCAGTGCTAGAGACAGCTATGGCTACACCTTC